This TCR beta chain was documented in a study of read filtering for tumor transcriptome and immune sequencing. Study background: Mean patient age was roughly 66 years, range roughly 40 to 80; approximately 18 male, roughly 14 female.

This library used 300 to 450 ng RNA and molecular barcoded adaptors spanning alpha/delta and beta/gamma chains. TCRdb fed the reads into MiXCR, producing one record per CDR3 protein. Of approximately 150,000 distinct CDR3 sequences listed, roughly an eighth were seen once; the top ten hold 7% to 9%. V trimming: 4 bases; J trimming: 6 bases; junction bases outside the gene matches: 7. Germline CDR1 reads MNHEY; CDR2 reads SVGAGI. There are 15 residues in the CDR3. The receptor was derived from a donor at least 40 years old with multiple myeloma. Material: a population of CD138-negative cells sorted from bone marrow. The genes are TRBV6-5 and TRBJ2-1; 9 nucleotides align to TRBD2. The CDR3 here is CASSLAGDPANEQFF. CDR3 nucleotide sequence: TGTGCCAGCAGTTTAGCGGGAGATCCTGCCAATGAGCAGTTCTTC.